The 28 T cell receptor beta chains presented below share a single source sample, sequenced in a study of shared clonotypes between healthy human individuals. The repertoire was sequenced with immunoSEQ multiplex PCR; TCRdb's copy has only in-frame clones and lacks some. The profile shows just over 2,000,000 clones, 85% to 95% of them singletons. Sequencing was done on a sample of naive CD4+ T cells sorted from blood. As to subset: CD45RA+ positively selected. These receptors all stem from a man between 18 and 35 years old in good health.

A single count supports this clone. Written as DNA, the CDR3 is TGTGCCAGCAGTGAAGCGGGACGGGGGAGGTCTTGGGATGAGCAGTTCTTC. This sequence encodes CASSEAGRGRSWDEQFF. The chain carries TRBV2 and TRBJ2-1, with D tentatively TRBD2 (6 bases). Germline-derived CDR1 and CDR2 are SNHLY and FYNNEI. Trimming left V 0 bases short and J 8 bases short, with 20 bases between. The CDR3 is 17 residues long.

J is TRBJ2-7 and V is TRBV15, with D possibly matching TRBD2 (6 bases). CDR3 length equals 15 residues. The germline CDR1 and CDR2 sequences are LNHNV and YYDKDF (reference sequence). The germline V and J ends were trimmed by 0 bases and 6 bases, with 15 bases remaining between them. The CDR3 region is CATSRDRGGRSEQYF. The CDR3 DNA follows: TGTGCCACCAGCAGAGATCGTGGGGGGAGGAGCGAGCAGTACTTC.

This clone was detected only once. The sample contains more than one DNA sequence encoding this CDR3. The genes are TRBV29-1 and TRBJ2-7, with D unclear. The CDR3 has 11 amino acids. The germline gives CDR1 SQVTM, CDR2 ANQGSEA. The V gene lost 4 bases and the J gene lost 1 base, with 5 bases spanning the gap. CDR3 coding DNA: TGCAGCGTTGTCAGTTCCTACGAGCAGTACTTC. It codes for CSVVSSYEQYF.

DNA for the CDR3: TGTGCCAGCAGTTATACGACAGGGTGGGAGCAGTACTTC. Translated, it gives CASSYTTGWEQYF. The rearrangement links TRBV6-5 to TRBJ2-7, with 7 nucleotides matching TRBD1. V was clipped by 3 bases and J by 7 bases; unmatched bases: 6. CDR3 length equals 13 residues. CDR1 is MNHEY, CDR2 SVGAGI, per germline.

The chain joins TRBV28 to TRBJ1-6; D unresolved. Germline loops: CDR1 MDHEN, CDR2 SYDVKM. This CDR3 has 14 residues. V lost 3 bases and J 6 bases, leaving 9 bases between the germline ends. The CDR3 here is CASSLGSLNSPLHF. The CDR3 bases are TGTGCCAGCAGTTTGGGCAGTCTTAATTCACCCCTCCACTTT. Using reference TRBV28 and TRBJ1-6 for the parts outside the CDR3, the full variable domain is DVKVTQSSRYLVKRTGEKVFLECVQDMDHENMFWYRQDPGLGLRLIYFSYDVKMKEKGDIPEGYSVSREKKERFSLILESASTNQTSMYLCASSLGSLNSPLHFGNGTRLTVT.

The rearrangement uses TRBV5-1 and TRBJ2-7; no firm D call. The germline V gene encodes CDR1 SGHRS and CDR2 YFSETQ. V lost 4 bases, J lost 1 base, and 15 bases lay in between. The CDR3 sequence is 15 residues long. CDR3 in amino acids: CASSPIPGTSYEQYF. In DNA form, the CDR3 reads TGCGCCAGCAGCCCTATTCCAGGCACTTCCTACGAGCAGTACTTC. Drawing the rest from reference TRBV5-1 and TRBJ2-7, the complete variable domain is KAGVTQTPRYLIKTRGQQVTLSCSPISGHRSVSWYQQTPGQGLQFLFEYFSETQRNKGNFPGRFSGRQFSNSRSEMNVSTLELGDSALYLCASSPIPGTSYEQYFGPGTRLTVT.

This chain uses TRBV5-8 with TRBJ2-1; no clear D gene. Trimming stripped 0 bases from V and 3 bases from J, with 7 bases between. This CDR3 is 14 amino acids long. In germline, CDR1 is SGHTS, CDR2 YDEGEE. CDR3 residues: CASSLGPDYNEQFF. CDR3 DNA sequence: TGTGCCAGCAGCTTGGGACCAGACTACAATGAGCAGTTCTTC.

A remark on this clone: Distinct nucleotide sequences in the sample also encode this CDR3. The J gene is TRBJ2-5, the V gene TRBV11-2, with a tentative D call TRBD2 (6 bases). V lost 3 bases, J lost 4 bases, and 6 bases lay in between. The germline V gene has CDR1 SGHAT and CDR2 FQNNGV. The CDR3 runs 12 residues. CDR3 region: CASSFGGETQYF. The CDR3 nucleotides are TGTGCCAGCAGCTTCGGGGGAGAGACCCAGTACTTC.

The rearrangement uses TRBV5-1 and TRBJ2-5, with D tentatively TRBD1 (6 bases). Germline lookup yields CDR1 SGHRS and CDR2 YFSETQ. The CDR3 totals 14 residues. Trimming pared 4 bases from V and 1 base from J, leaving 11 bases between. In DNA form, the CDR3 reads TGCGCCAGCAGCCTGGGACATCTCCAAGAGACCCAGTACTTC. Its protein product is CASSLGHLQETQYF. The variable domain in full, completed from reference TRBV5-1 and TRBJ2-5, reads KAGVTQTPRYLIKTRGQQVTLSCSPISGHRSVSWYQQTPGQGLQFLFEYFSETQRNKGNFPGRFSGRQFSNSRSEMNVSTLELGDSALYLCASSLGHLQETQYFGPGTRLLVL.

The CDR3 coding sequence is TGTGCCAGCAGCTTCTCCTGGGACATAGCCAAAAACATTCAGTACTTC. Its translation: CASSFSWDIAKNIQYF. The rearrangement joins TRBV9 to TRBJ2-4, with a tentative D call TRBD1 (6 bases). CDR3 length: 16 amino acids. CDR1 and CDR2 from the germline V gene are SGDLS and YYNGEE. The germline V and J ends were trimmed by 4 bases and 0 bases, with 14 bases remaining between them.

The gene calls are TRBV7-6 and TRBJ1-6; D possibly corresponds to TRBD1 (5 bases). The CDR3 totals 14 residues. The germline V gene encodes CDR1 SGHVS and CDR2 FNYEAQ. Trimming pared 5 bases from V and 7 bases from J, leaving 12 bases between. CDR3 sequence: CASSPGQGNSPLHF. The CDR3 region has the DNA TGTGCCAGCAGCCCCGGACAAGGAAATTCACCCCTCCACTTT. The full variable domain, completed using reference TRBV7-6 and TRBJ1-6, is GAGVSQSPRYKVTKRGQDVALRCDPISGHVSLYWYRQALGQGPEFLTYFNYEAQQDKSGLPNDRFSAERPEGSISTLTIQRTEQRDSAMYRCASSPGQGNSPLHFGNGTRLTVT.

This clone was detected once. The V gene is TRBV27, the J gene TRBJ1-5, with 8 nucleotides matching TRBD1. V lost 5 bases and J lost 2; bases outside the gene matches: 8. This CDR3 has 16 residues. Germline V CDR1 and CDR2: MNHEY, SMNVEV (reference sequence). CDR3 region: CASSARTGNGNQPQHF. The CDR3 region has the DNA TGTGCCAGCAGTGCCCGGACAGGGAATGGCAATCAGCCCCAGCATTTT.

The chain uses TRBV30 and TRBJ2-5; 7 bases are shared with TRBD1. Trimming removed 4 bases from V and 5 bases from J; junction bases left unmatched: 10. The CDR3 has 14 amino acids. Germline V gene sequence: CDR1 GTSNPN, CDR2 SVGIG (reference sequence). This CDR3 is CAWTKQGKSETQYF. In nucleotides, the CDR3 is TGTGCCTGGACGAAACAGGGGAAGAGCGAGACCCAGTACTTC.

DNA of the CDR3: TGTGCCAGCACCGACCGCGGGGGGGGCAACACTGAAGCTTTCTTT. Amino acid sequence: CASTDRGGGNTEAFF. This chain connects TRBV6-6 to TRBJ1-1, with D possibly being TRBD1 (6 bases). Deletions cut 7 bases from V and 2 bases from J, with 17 bases between. Germline CDR1 and CDR2: MNHNY and SVGAGI (reference sequence). The CDR3 has 15 amino acids.

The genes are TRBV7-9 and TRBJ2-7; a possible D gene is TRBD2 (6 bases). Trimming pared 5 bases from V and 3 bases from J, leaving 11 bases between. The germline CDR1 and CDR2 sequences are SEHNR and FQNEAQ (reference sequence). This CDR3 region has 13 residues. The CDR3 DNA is TGTGCCAGCAGCCCTTCGGGAGTCTACGAGCAGTACTTC. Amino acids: CASSPSGVYEQYF.

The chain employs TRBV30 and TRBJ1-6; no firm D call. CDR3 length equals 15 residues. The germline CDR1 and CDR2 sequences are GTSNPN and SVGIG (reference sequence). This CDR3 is CALLLEGGKNSPLHF. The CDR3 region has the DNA TGTGCTCTCTTGTTGGAGGGCGGAAAGAATTCACCCCTCCACTTT.

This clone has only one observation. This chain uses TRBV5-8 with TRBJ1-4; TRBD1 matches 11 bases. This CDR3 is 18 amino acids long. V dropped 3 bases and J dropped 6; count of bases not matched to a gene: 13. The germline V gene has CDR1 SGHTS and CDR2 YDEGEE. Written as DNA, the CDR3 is TGTGCCAGCAGCTCGCCCGGGACAGGGGGAATAATTGATGAAAAACTGTTTTTT. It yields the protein CASSSPGTGGIIDEKLFF.

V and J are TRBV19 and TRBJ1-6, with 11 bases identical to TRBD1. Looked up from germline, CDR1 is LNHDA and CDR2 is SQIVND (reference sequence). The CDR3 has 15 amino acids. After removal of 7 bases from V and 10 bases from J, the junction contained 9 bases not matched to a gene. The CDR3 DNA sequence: TGTGCCAGTACCTCGGGACAGGGGGTAAGGTCACCCCTCCACTTT. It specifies CASTSGQGVRSPLHF. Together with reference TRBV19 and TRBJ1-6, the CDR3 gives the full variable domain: DGGITQSPKYLFRKEGQNVTLSCEQNLNHDAMYWYRQDPGQGLRLIYYSQIVNDFQKGDIAEGYSVSREKKESFPLTVTSAQKNPTAFYLCASTSGQGVRSPLHFGNGTRLTVT.

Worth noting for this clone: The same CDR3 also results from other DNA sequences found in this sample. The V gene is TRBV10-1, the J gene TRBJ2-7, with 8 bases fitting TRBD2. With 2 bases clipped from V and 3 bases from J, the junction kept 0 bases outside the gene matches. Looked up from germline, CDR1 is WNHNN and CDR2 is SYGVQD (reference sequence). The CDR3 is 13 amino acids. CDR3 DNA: TGCGCCAGCAGTGAGGCGGGGGGCTACGAGCAGTACTTC. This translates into CASSEAGGYEQYF.

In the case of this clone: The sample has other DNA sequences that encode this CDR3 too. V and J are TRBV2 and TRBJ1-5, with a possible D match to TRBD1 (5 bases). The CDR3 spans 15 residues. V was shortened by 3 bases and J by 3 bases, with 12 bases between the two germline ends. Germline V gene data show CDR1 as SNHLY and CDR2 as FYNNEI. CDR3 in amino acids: CASSEEGDVNQPQHF. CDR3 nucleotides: TGTGCCAGCAGTGAGGAAGGGGACGTCAATCAGCCCCAGCATTTT.

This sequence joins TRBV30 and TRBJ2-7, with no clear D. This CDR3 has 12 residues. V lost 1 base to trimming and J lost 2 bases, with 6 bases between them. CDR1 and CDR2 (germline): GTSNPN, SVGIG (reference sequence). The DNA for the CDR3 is TGTGCCTGGAGTGCCCAAACCTACGAGCAGTACTTC. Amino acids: CAWSAQTYEQYF.

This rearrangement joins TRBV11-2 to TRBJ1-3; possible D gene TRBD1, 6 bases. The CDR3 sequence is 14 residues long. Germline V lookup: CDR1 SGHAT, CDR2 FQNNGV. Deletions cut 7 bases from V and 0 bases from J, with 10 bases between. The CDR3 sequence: CASNTGSSGNTIYF. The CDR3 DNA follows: TGTGCCAGCAACACAGGGAGCTCTGGAAACACCATATATTTT.

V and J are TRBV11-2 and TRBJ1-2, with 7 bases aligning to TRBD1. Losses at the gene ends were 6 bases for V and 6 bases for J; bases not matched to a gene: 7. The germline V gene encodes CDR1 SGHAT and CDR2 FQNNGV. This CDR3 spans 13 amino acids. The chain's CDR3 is CASSFYRGDGYTF. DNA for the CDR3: TGTGCCAGCAGTTTTTACAGGGGTGATGGCTACACCTTC.

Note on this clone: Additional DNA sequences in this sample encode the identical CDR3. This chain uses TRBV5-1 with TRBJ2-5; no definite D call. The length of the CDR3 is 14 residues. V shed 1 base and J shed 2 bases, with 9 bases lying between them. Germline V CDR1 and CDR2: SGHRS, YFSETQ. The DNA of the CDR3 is TGCGCCAGCAGCTTGATAGGACCACAAGAGACCCAGTACTTC. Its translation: CASSLIGPQETQYF.

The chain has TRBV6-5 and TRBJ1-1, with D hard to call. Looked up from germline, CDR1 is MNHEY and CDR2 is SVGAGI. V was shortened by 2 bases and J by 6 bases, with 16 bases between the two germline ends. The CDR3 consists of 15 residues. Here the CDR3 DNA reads TGTGCCAGCAGTTACACATCATTGGGGAAACCTGAAGCTTTCTTT. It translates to CASSYTSLGKPEAFF.

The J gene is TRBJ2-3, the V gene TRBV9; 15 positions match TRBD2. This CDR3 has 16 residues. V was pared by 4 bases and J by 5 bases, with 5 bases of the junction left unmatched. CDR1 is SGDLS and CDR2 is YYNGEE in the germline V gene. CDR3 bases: TGTGCCAGCAGCCCTGGGACTAGCGGGGGGCAAGATACGCAGTATTTT. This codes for CASSPGTSGGQDTQYF.

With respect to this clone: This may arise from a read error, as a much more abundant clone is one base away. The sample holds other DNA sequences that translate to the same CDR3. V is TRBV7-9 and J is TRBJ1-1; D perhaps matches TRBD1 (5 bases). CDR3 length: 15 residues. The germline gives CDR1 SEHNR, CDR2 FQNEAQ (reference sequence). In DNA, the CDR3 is TGTGCCAGCAGCTTACCCGGGACCATGAACACTGAAGCTTTCTTC. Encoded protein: CASSLPGTMNTEAFF.

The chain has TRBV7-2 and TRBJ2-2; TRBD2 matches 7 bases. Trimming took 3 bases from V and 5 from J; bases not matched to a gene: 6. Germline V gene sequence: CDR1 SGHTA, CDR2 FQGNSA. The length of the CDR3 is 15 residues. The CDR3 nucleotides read TGTGCCAGCAGCTTCCGTTCGGGGGGAACCGGGGAGCTGTTTTTT. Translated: CASSFRSGGTGELFF.